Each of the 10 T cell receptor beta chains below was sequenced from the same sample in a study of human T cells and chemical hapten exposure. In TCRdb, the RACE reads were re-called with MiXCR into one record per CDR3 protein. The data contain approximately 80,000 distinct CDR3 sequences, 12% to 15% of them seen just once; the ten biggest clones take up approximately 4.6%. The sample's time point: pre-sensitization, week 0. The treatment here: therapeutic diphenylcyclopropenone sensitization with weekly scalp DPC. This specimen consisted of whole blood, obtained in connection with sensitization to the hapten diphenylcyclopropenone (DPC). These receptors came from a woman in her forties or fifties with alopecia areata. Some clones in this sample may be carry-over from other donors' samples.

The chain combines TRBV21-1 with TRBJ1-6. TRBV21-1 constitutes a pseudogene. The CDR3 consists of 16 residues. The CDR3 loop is CASSTRDFTCNSPLHF. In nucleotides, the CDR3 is TGTGCCAGCAGCACTCGGGACTTTACCTGTAATTCACCCCTCCACTTT.

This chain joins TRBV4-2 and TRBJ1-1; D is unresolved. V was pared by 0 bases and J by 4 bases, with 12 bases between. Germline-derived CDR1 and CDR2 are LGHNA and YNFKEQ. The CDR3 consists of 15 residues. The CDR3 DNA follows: TGTGCCAGCAGCCAAGAACGGGTAACGACCACTGAAGCTTTCTTT. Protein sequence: CASSQERVTTTEAFF.

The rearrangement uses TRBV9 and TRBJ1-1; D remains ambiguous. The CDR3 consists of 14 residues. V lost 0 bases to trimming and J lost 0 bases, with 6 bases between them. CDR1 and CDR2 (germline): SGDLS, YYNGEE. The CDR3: CASSVDTVNTEAFF. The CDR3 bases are TGTGCCAGCAGCGTAGATACGGTGAACACTGAAGCTTTCTTT. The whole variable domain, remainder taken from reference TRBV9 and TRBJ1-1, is DSGVTQTPKHLITATGQRVTLRCSPRSGDLSVYWYQQSLDQGLQFLIQYYNGEERAKGNILERFSAQQFPDLHSELNLSSLELGDSALYFCASSVDTVNTEAFFGQGTRLTVV.

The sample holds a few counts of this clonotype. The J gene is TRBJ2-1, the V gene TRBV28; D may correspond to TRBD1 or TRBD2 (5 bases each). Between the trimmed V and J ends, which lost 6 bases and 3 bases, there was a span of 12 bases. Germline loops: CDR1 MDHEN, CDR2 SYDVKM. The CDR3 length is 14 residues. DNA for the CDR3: TGTGCCAGCAGCTGGGACGGGAACTACAATGAGCAGTTCTTC. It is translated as CASSWDGNYNEQFF.

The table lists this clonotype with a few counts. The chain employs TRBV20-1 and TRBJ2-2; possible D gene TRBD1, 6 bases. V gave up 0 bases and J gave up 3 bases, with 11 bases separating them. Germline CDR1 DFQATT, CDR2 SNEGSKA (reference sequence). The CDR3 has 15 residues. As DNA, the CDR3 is TGCAGTGCTAGAGACTCGGACAGAGACACCGGGGAGCTGTTTTTT. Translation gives CSARDSDRDTGELFF.

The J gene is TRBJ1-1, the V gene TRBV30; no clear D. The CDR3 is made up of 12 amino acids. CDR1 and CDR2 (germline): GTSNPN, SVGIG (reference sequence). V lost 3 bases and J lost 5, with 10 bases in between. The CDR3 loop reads CAWSPRETEAFF. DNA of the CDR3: TGTGCCTGGAGCCCAAGAGAGACTGAAGCTTTCTTT.

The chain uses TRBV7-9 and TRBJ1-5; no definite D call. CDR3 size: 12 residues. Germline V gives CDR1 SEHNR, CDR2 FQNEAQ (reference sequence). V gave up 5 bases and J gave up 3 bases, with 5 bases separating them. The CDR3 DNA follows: TGTGCCAGCAGCACGAACAATCAGCCCCAGCATTTT. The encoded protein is CASSTNNQPQHF.

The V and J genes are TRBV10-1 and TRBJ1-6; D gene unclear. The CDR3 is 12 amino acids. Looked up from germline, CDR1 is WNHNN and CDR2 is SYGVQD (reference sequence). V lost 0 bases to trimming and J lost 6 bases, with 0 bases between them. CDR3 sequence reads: CASSESNSPLHF. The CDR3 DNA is TGCGCCAGCAGTGAGTCTAATTCACCCCTCCACTTT.

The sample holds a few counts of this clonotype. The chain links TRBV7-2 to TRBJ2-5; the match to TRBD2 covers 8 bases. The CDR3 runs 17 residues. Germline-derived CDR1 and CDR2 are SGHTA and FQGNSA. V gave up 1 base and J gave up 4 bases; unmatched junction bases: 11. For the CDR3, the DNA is TGTGCCAGCAGCTTAGTGGCCCAGCGGGGGAAAAGAGAGACCCAGTACTTC. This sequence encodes CASSLVAQRGKRETQYF. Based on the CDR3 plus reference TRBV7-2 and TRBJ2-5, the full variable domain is GAGVSQSPSNKVTEKGKDVELRCDPISGHTALYWYRQSLGQGLEFLIYFQGNSAPDKSGLPSDRFSAERTGGSVSTLTIQRTQQEDSAVYLCASSLVAQRGKRETQYFGPGTRLLVL.

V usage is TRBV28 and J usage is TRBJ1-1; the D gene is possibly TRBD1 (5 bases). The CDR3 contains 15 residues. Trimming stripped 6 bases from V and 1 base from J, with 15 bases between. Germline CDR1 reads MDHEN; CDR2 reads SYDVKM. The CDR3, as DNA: TGTGCCAGCAGCAGCCGGGGACGGGGGAACACTGAAGCTTTCTTT. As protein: CASSSRGRGNTEAFF.